The 20 T cell receptor beta chains given below trace back to one sample, sequenced in a study of PD-1 blockade in mismatch repair-deficient tumors. Sequencing used immunoSEQ multiplex PCR; TCRdb keeps in-frame clones, though not all of them. The sample comprises 35,000 to 45,000 clones, 70% to 90% of which are singletons, and approximately 3.5% rests with the top ten. The sequences come from peripheral blood, collected roughly 76 weeks after starting pembrolizumab. These receptors all come from an adult with mismatch repair-deficient cancer.

The chain joins TRBV11-1 to TRBJ2-1, with D hard to call. Germline V gene lookup returns CDR1 SGHAT and CDR2 FQDESV (reference sequence). Trimming took 6 bases from V and 5 from J, leaving 23 bases between them. The CDR3 contains 17 residues. CDR3 sequence: CASSFQGSRRRDNEQFF. The DNA for the CDR3 is TGTGCCAGCAGTTTCCAAGGTAGCAGACGTCGGGACAATGAGCAGTTCTTC.

The CDR3 loop is CASSQGPTATDTQYF. The DNA for the CDR3 is TGCGCCAGCAGCCAAGGGCCAACTGCCACAGATACGCAGTATTTT. The gene calls are TRBV4-1 and TRBJ2-3; D not resolved. There are 15 residues in the CDR3. Trimming removed 1 base at V and 2 bases at J, with 10 bases between. Germline CDR1 is MGHRA and CDR2 is YSYEKL.

This sequence joins TRBV19 and TRBJ2-2, with TRBD2 matching over 8 bases. CDR3 length: 15 residues. Germline CDR1 is LNHDA and CDR2 is SQIVND (reference sequence). With V trimmed by 3 bases and J by 4 bases, 4 bases remained unmatched. CDR3 bases: TGTGCCAGTAGTATGACGGGAGGGATCACCGGGGAGCTGTTTTTT. It encodes CASSMTGGITGELFF.

The chain joins TRBV21-1 to TRBJ2-5; the table assigns TRBD2, which was not confirmed against the DNA. TRBV21-1 represents a pseudogene. The CDR3 contains 17 residues. The chain's CDR3 is CASSNSRLASFQETQYF. The CDR3 DNA sequence: TGTGCCAGCAGCAATTCCCGACTAGCGTCATTTCAAGAGACCCAGTACTTC.

The chain has TRBV4-3 and TRBJ2-4, with D possibly matching TRBD1 (5 bases). CDR1 is LGHNA, CDR2 YSLEER, per germline. The V end was cut by 2 bases, the J end by 1 base, with 9 bases between. This CDR3 has 15 residues. CDR3 DNA: TGCGCCAGCAGCCAAACCAGGGTCGCCAAAAACATTCAGTACTTC. As protein: CASSQTRVAKNIQYF.

The chain employs TRBV7-6 and TRBJ2-1; weak D call: TRBD2 (5 bases). CDR1 is SGHVS, CDR2 FNYEAQ, per germline. The CDR3 has 14 residues. V was trimmed by 6 bases and J by 8 bases, leaving 17 bases between them. The CDR3 DNA reads as TGTGCCAGCAGTAGACTGGTAGAGGACTATGAGCAGTTCTTC. Translating it yields CASSRLVEDYEQFF.

V usage is TRBV5-4 and J usage is TRBJ1-1; D perhaps matches TRBD1 (5 bases). The ends were cut back, 3 bases at V and 1 base at J, with 10 bases in the middle. The CDR3 is 14 residues long. From germline, CDR1 is SGHNT and CDR2 YYREEE (reference sequence). CDR3 nucleotide sequence: TGTGCCAGCAGCTATGGGACGCCGAACACTGAAGCTTTCTTT. Protein sequence: CASSYGTPNTEAFF.

The gene calls are TRBV30 and TRBJ1-1; no clear D gene. Trimming shortened V by 0 bases and J by 10 bases, and 9 bases separated the two germline ends. CDR3 length: 11 amino acids. Germline V lookup: CDR1 GTSNPN, CDR2 SVGIG (reference sequence). Here the CDR3 DNA reads TGTGCCTGGAGTGTCCGGACCGCAGCTTTCTTT. Amino acids: CAWSVRTAAFF.

This clone was counted between two and nine times. The chain links TRBV2 to TRBJ2-7, with 11 bases aligning to TRBD2. Germline assignment: CDR1 SNHLY and CDR2 FYNNEI. The CDR3 contains 13 residues. V gave up 9 bases and J gave up 6 bases; unmatched junction bases: 7. CDR3 loop: CARGTSGSREQYF. CDR3 DNA sequence: TGTGCCAGGGGAACTAGCGGGAGCCGCGAGCAGTACTTC.

This clone was observed a few times. V is TRBV19 and J is TRBJ1-2, with TRBD1 matching 9 bases. The CDR3 consists of 15 residues. In germline, CDR1 is LNHDA, CDR2 SQIVND (reference sequence). V lost 4 bases, J lost 2 bases, and 5 bases stayed unmatched. The CDR3 protein is CASSTAGTGNYGYTF. CDR3 DNA sequence: TGTGCCAGTAGTACCGCCGGGACAGGGAACTATGGCTACACCTTC.

The chain links TRBV7-2 to TRBJ2-5; 8 nucleotides line up with TRBD2. The length of the CDR3 is 15 residues. Germline trimming cut 5 bases from V and 1 base from J; bases unmatched to any gene: 6. Germline CDR1 is SGHTA and CDR2 is FQGNSA. CDR3 bases: TGTGCCAGCAGCCGCTCACTAGCGGCCCAAGAGACCCAGTACTTC. Amino acids: CASSRSLAAQETQYF.

The chain combines TRBV6-5 with TRBJ2-1; 9 nucleotides agree with TRBD1. CDR3 length equals 14 residues. Germline assignment: CDR1 MNHEY and CDR2 SVGAGI. J was trimmed by 9 bases and V by 5 bases; bases with no gene match: 8. CDR3 nucleotides: TGTGCCAGCAGTAACCGGGACAGGGCTGGTGAGCAGTTCTTC. Amino acid sequence: CASSNRDRAGEQFF.

CDR3 amino acids: CASSLSWDSNQPQHF. CDR3 coding DNA: TGTGCCAGCAGCTTATCCTGGGATAGCAATCAGCCCCAGCATTTT. The chain combines TRBV7-2 with TRBJ1-5; no clear D gene. V was trimmed by 2 bases and J by 0 bases, leaving 8 bases between them. CDR1 and CDR2 from the germline V gene are SGHTA and FQGNSA. The CDR3 is 15 amino acids.

This chain uses TRBV27 with TRBJ1-4; no reliable D call. The CDR3 is 16 amino acids. Trimming shortened V by 8 bases and J by 0 bases, and 16 bases separated the two germline ends. Germline CDR1 reads MNHEY; CDR2 reads SMNVEV (reference sequence). CDR3: CASFTSGVPTNEKLFF. CDR3 DNA: TGTGCCAGCTTTACTAGCGGGGTCCCAACTAATGAAAAACTGTTTTTT.

The chain uses TRBV28 and TRBJ2-1; possible D gene TRBD2, 6 bases. Trimming left V 6 bases short and J 5 bases short, with 17 bases between. Germline CDR1 and CDR2: MDHEN and SYDVKM. The CDR3 has 15 residues. CDR3 sequence reads: CASSGAGRANNEQFF. CDR3 coding DNA: TGTGCCAGCAGCGGAGCGGGCAGGGCAAACAATGAGCAGTTCTTC.

The chain carries TRBV5-4 and TRBJ1-2; TRBD1 might be the D (5 bases). Trimming stripped 4 bases from V and 3 bases from J, with 16 bases between. CDR1 and CDR2 from the germline V gene are SGHNT and YYREEE (reference sequence). The CDR3 has 15 residues. The CDR3 sequence: CASSLDTSGDYGYTF. In DNA, the CDR3 is TGTGCCAGCAGCCTGGACACTTCCGGTGACTATGGCTACACCTTC.

The chain carries TRBV19 and TRBJ1-5, with a possible D match to TRBD1 (5 bases). Trimming took 7 bases from V and 7 from J, leaving 17 bases between them. Germline values: CDR1 LNHDA, CDR2 SQIVND (reference sequence). The CDR3 length is 14 residues. CDR3 in amino acids: CASTQGGRDQPQHF. In DNA form, the CDR3 reads TGTGCCAGTACCCAGGGAGGTAGGGACCAGCCCCAGCATTTT.

V is TRBV9 and J is TRBJ2-7; 7 bases are shared with TRBD2. V trimming: 2 bases; J trimming: 6 bases; junction bases outside the gene matches: 8. Germline V gene lookup returns CDR1 SGDLS and CDR2 YYNGEE. There are 14 residues in the CDR3. CDR3 region: CASSVAAGEREQYF. CDR3 nucleotide sequence: TGTGCCAGCAGCGTCGCGGCGGGAGAGCGCGAGCAGTACTTC.

CDR3 sequence reads: CASSQRHGWDEKLFF. The CDR3 coding sequence is TGTGCCAGCAGTCAAAGACACGGGTGGGATGAAAAACTGTTTTTT. V usage is TRBV2 and J usage is TRBJ1-4; D gene uncertain. CDR3 length: 15 amino acids. The V and J ends lost 5 bases and 6 bases respectively, with 16 bases between them. Germline assignment: CDR1 SNHLY and CDR2 FYNNEI.

The chain couples TRBV21-1 to TRBJ2-3; the D segment call TRBD2 is taken from the table without a DNA check. TRBV21-1 is listed as a pseudogene. This CDR3 is built from 14 residues. The CDR3 loop reads CASSIGRVTDTQYF. The DNA of the CDR3 is TGTGCCAGCAGCATCGGGAGGGTTACAGATACGCAGTATTTT.